This TCR beta chain was obtained from a study of blood T cell repertoires in COVID-19 (dated by TCRdb to 2018 to 2020). Study-level background: Samples from collaborators originated in the United States, Italy and Spain and spanned both the acute and convalescent phases of COVID-19. The prospective study material was composed of cDNA or gDNA derived from T cells, B-cell-depleted T cells, or PBMCs. Subjects who had been exposed to COVID-19, were actively infected with it, or had recovered from it provided the deeply sampled blood TCRbeta repertoires that made up the dataset. The repertoires were made available in a free public database intended to serve as a resource for research on the immune response to SARS-CoV-2. The samples were drawn from the first 160 participants of the ongoing ImmuneRACE study and from 1,254 subjects provided by 6 global collaborators. Sample metadata almost always included a de-identified subject ID, COVID-19 status, age in years and sex. Where available, HLA class I and class II types were taken from metadata supplied by the sample provider and were not determined by assay-based typing.

Notes on this clone: Its antigen is currently not known. Base quality data are lacking; no much larger clone is found one base away.

CDR1 is given as WNHNN and CDR2 as SYGVQD, both from the germline V gene (reference sequence). The CDR3 has 13 amino acids, counting the end cysteine and phenylalanine. The only DNA kept is the CDR3, 39 bases in frame from the first base. The germline V end is reduced by 11 bases and the J end by 4 bases; junction bases left unmatched: 7. The study at large found these results: How much clinical and demographic metadata was included differed by source and by participant, and the metadata was provided uncurated.

TCRbeta CDR3 regions were amplified from genomic DNA by means of the immunoSEQ Assay, a bias-controlled multiplex PCR. Per the authors' processing: The number of nucleated cells in each sample was estimated from the amplification of reference gene primers within the assay. Sequence reads were collapsed and filtered to measure the absolute abundance of every unique TCRbeta CDR3 rearrangement. Productive Simpson clonality was computed per sample as the square root of Simpson's diversity index over productive rearrangements. TCRdb provides this immuneACCESS table in a form limited to in-frame rearrangements. Some clones are lacking; in checked studies, under half of them reflect an unresolved V gene, and why the rest are absent is not known. V and J calls and clone size follow that table, whereas D and trimming were derived from the DNA. The sample table holds a few hundred thousand clones, of which roughly 85% were seen once. The ten largest clones capture about 3.6% of the sample.

The collaborating institutions used their own protocols to collect whole blood in K2EDTA tubes. For TCRbeta analysis, collaborator samples were shipped as frozen whole blood, as isolated PBMCs, or as DNA extracted from either sample type. This clonotype originated in a woman in her late teens or twenties with acute or convalescent COVID-19. Here the chain combines TRBV10-1 and TRBJ2-1; 8 nucleotides in the junction match TRBD1. The sequencing sample was made of peripheral blood. The nucleotide sequence is TGCGCCGTATACAGGGGGACGTACAATGAGCAGTTCTTC. This is translated as CAVYRGTYNEQFF.